The next 14 T cell receptor beta chains were all read from a single sample in a study of cytomegalovirus exposure and HLA in healthy donors. The PCR ran on 60 Vbeta and 13 Jbeta primers. Sequencing used immunoSEQ multiplex PCR; TCRdb keeps in-frame clones, though not all of them. The table lists about 140,000 clones, roughly 75% of them singletons. Sequenced input: PBMCs. Receptors originate from a female donor in good health and CMV-seronegative.

Here the CDR3 reads CAISESNRGGNQPQHF. Written as DNA, the CDR3 is TGTGCCATCAGTGAGTCGAATAGGGGTGGCAATCAGCCCCAGCATTTT. The chain links TRBV10-3 to TRBJ1-5; perhaps TRBD1 as D (5 bases). Germline V CDR1 and CDR2: ENHRY, SYGVKD. The CDR3 is 16 residues long. The V end lost 0 bases, the J end lost 2 bases, and 11 bases lay between the germline ends.

V gene TRBV6-1 combines with J gene TRBJ2-5, with 8 bases matching TRBD2. The CDR3 covers 15 residues. Germline V lookup: CDR1 MNHNS, CDR2 SASEGT. V shed 2 bases, J shed 6 bases, and the junction held 8 bases outside the gene matches. This CDR3 reads CASSERAGTRKTQYF. The CDR3 DNA is TGTGCCAGCAGTGAAAGGGCCGGGACTAGGAAGACCCAGTACTTC.

V usage is TRBV10-3 and J usage is TRBJ2-1; 9 nucleotides align to TRBD2. V gave up 3 bases and J gave up 9 bases; unmatched junction bases: 12. Germline V gives CDR1 ENHRY, CDR2 SYGVKD. This CDR3 has 16 amino acids. CDR3 region: CAISEGGGRATGEQFF. CDR3 bases: TGTGCCATCAGTGAAGGGGGCGGGAGGGCCACCGGTGAGCAGTTCTTC.

This sequence joins TRBV2 and TRBJ2-4, with TRBD2 identical over 7 bases. Looked up from germline, CDR1 is SNHLY and CDR2 is FYNNEI. The V gene end was trimmed by 8 bases and the J gene end by 5 bases; junction bases not matched to a gene: 3. This CDR3 has 12 residues. The CDR3 region has the DNA TGTGCCAGCGCGCTAGCGGAAAACATTCAGTACTTC. Protein: CASALAENIQYF.

A note on this clone: The junction differs from germline at one of its ends, possibly a read error. The chain has TRBV5-4 and TRBJ1-2; 8 nucleotides match TRBD1. The CDR3 is made up of 17 amino acids. Germline lookup yields CDR1 SGHNT and CDR2 YYREEE (reference sequence). The CDR3 protein is CASSLVGSRTGIHGYPF. The CDR3 bases are TGTGCCAGCAGCTTGGTCGGTTCAAGGACAGGGATTCATGGCTACCCCTTC.

This chain uses TRBV6-1 with TRBJ2-7, with TRBD2 matching 8 bases. V lost 4 bases and J lost 2; bases outside the gene matches: 7. Looked up from germline, CDR1 is MNHNS and CDR2 is SASEGT. CDR3 length equals 15 residues. The chain's CDR3 is CASSVRGGPPYEQYF. CDR3 DNA sequence: TGTGCCAGCAGTGTTCGGGGGGGCCCCCCCTACGAGCAGTACTTC.

The chain links TRBV28 to TRBJ1-6; the D is unclear. Germline CDR1 and CDR2: MDHEN and SYDVKM. The CDR3 runs to 19 residues. The germline V and J ends were trimmed by 2 bases and 9 bases, with 26 bases remaining between them. CDR3 coding DNA: TGTGCCAGCAGTTTACTGCGTGGCGACGCCCAAGACCTAGGTTCACCCCTCCACTTT. Translating it yields CASSLLRGDAQDLGSPLHF.

V gene TRBV9 combines with J gene TRBJ2-1; 8 nucleotides align to TRBD1. V shed 3 bases and J 5 bases; nucleotides not matched to a gene: 10. This CDR3 has 16 residues. Germline V lookup: CDR1 SGDLS, CDR2 YYNGEE. In nucleotides, the CDR3 is TGTGCCAGCAGCGCGTCGGACAGGGAATGGGACAATGAGCAGTTCTTC. Its protein product is CASSASDREWDNEQFF.

The chain recombines TRBV11-2 with TRBJ1-3, with 7 bases identical to TRBD1. The CDR3 has 15 residues. CDR1 is SGHAT and CDR2 is FQNNGV in the germline V gene. The V gene end was trimmed by 5 bases and the J gene end by 0 bases; junction bases not matched to a gene: 4. The CDR3 loop reads CASSPTGASGNTIYF. The CDR3 region has the DNA TGTGCCAGCAGCCCCACAGGGGCCTCTGGAAACACCATATATTTT.

This sequence joins TRBV5-4 and TRBJ1-4; D gene uncertain. The CDR3 is 15 amino acids. Trimming took off 4 bases at V and 8 bases at J, with 18 bases between the two ends. Germline lookup yields CDR1 SGHNT and CDR2 YYREEE (reference sequence). The chain's CDR3 is CASSPRAGVGEKLFF. The DNA of the CDR3 is TGTGCCAGCAGCCCAAGGGCGGGAGTAGGCGAAAAACTGTTTTTT.

A single count supports this clone. The genes are TRBV30 and TRBJ2-1; D perhaps matches TRBD2 (7 bases). The CDR3 consists of 14 residues. CDR1 is GTSNPN, CDR2 SVGIG, per germline (reference sequence). The ends were cut back, 4 bases at V and 9 bases at J, with 19 bases in the middle. The CDR3 sequence is CAWKVVGGAGEQFF. The CDR3 DNA sequence: TGTGCCTGGAAAGTCGTGGGGGGGGCCGGTGAGCAGTTCTTC.

This clone was recorded only once. The rearrangement links TRBV2 to TRBJ2-5; 7 positions agree with TRBD1. This CDR3 contains 15 residues. Germline assignment: CDR1 SNHLY and CDR2 FYNNEI. J was trimmed by 7 bases and V by 5 bases; bases with no gene match: 13. The CDR3 loop is CASSLTGATAGTQYF. The CDR3 region has the DNA TGTGCCAGCAGTCTCACAGGGGCTACGGCGGGGACCCAGTACTTC.

For this clone: This CDR3 is also generated by other DNA sequences in the sample. The genes are TRBV5-1 and TRBJ2-2, with 9 positions matching TRBD1. The CDR3 loop spans 15 amino acids. Germline CDR1 SGHRS, CDR2 YFSETQ. J was trimmed by 6 bases and V by 4 bases; bases with no gene match: 7. Here the CDR3 DNA reads TGCGCCAGCAGCCTGGGGGACAGGGAGTCCGGGGAGCTGTTTTTT. Residues: CASSLGDRESGELFF.

CDR3 sequence (DNA): TGTGCCTGGACCTCGAAGCCTGTTCGGCGGGAGGGTACCGGGGAGCTGTTTTTT. It codes for CAWTSKPVRREGTGELFF. The chain joins TRBV30 to TRBJ2-2, with 9 positions matching TRBD2. Trimming cost V 4 bases and J 5 bases; bases outside gene matches: 17. Germline loops: CDR1 GTSNPN, CDR2 SVGIG (reference sequence). This CDR3 spans 18 amino acids.